This entry lists 20 T cell receptor beta chains sequenced from one sample in a study of T cells in Graves' hyperthyroidism and ophthalmopathy. There were TCR beta CDR3 regions amplified from RNA transcripts. RT-PCR in the first round (using the HTBI primer set) targeted the TCR CDR3. One entry per CDR3 protein, called by TCRdb with MiXCR from the multiplex PCR reads. The repertoire holds 550,000 to 800,000 distinct CDR3 sequences, with around 15% as singletons. Sequenced: blood. The receptors originated from a young man with Graves' hyperthyroidism.

This clonotype has only a few counts. The chain has TRBV2 and TRBJ1-2; D is uncertain. V shed 8 bases and J shed 4 bases, with 11 bases lying between them. Germline CDR1 and CDR2: SNHLY and FYNNEI. CDR3 length: 12 amino acids. The CDR3 sequence: CASALGIYGYTF. The CDR3 DNA reads TGTGCCAGCGCCCTGGGGATCTATGGCTACACCTTC.

The V and J genes are TRBV27 and TRBJ2-7, with 9 positions matching TRBD2. The junction had 6 bases not matched to a gene; V was cut back by 3 bases and J by 6 bases. CDR3 length: 14 residues. Germline V gene data show CDR1 as MNHEY and CDR2 as SMNVEV (reference sequence). CDR3 DNA sequence: TGTGCCAGCAGTTTCGCGGGAGGGCTTACCGAGCAGTACTTC. The encoded protein is CASSFAGGLTEQYF.

At least ten counts were recorded for this clonotype. The chain combines TRBV24-1 with TRBJ2-5; no firm D call. Germline CDR1 is KGHDR and CDR2 is SFDVKD. With 0 bases removed from V and 13 bases from J, the gap between germline ends came to 11 bases. The CDR3 loop spans 12 amino acids. The CDR3 DNA reads as TGTGCCACCAGTGATTTGGGGGTAGCAATGTACTTC. Encoded protein: CATSDLGVAMYF.

Points on this clonotype: A much bigger clone sits one base away, suggesting this may be a read error. This likely comes from a read error, as the CDR3 has no conserved phenylalanine or tryptophan at its end. This chain links TRBV3-1 with TRBJ2-1, with 7 bases matching TRBD2. Unmatched junction bases numbered 2, after V lost 5 bases and J lost 4 bases. The CDR3 contains 13 residues. CDR1 LGHDT and CDR2 YNNKEL come from the germline V gene (reference sequence). The CDR3 protein is CASSWGGYNEQFS. CDR3 DNA: TGTGCCAGCAGCTGGGGGGGATACAATGAGCAGTTCTCC.

This clonotype was seen more than once but under ten times. This sequence joins TRBV18 and TRBJ2-7, with a weak D call TRBD2 (5 bases). Deletions cut 1 base from V and 0 bases from J, with 10 bases between. The CDR3 sequence is 15 residues long. Germline V gene lookup returns CDR1 KGHSH and CDR2 LQKENI. The CDR3: CASSPQQGSSYEQYF. The CDR3 DNA follows: TGTGCCAGCTCACCACAGCAAGGGAGCTCCTACGAGCAGTACTTC.

There are many counts of this clonotype. The chain carries TRBV9 and TRBJ1-1; the D is unclear. The CDR3 has 15 residues. Trimming shortened V by 0 bases and J by 0 bases, and 9 bases separated the two germline ends. CDR1 SGDLS and CDR2 YYNGEE come from the germline V gene. The CDR3 DNA reads as TGTGCCAGCAGCGTAGATGGCAGAATGAACACTGAAGCTTTCTTT. Encoded protein: CASSVDGRMNTEAFF.

This clonotype was seen repeatedly, ten times or more. CDR3 coding DNA: TGTGCCACCACCGGCGGGCTGAACCAAGAGACCCAGTACTTC. Amino acids: CATTGGLNQETQYF. This sequence joins TRBV28 and TRBJ2-5; D may be TRBD2 (5 bases). V lost 10 bases to trimming and J lost 0 bases, with 15 bases between them. CDR1 is MDHEN, CDR2 SYDVKM, per germline. This CDR3 is built from 14 residues.

This clonotype was seen many times. The chain is built from TRBV11-1 and TRBJ2-7, with a possible D match to TRBD2 (5 bases). V was cut by 2 bases and J by 0 bases, with 11 bases left in between. The length of the CDR3 is 15 residues. Germline CDR1 reads SGHAT; CDR2 reads FQDESV (reference sequence). In nucleotides, the CDR3 is TGTGCCAGCAGCTTAAGGACGGGGAGCTCCTACGAGCAGTACTTC. Translated, it gives CASSLRTGSSYEQYF.

In this sample, this clonotype turned up a few times. The genes are TRBV4-1 and TRBJ2-1; 12 bases are a match to TRBD2. The junction had 0 bases not matched to a gene; V was cut back by 1 base and J by 2 bases. This CDR3 is 16 amino acids long. The germline V gene encodes CDR1 MGHRA and CDR2 YSYEKL. CDR3 loop: CASSQGTSGTYNEQFF. For the CDR3, the DNA is TGCGCCAGCAGCCAAGGGACTAGCGGGACCTACAATGAGCAGTTCTTC.

This clonotype was counted many times. The chain uses TRBV24-1 and TRBJ2-7; possibly TRBD1 for D (5 bases). CDR1 is KGHDR and CDR2 is SFDVKD in the germline V gene. CDR3 size: 13 residues. Trimming shortened V by 5 bases and J by 1 base, and 8 bases separated the two germline ends. DNA for the CDR3: TGTGCCACCAGTGGGGCAGGGTCCTACGAGCAGTACTTC. Translating it yields CATSGAGSYEQYF.

CDR3 DNA: TGCAGTGCTAGAGATCGCCTAGCGGGAAGGTACAATGAGCAGTTCTTC. Translated: CSARDRLAGRYNEQFF. This rearrangement joins TRBV20-1 to TRBJ2-1; 9 bases map to TRBD2. CDR1 is DFQATT and CDR2 is SNEGSKA in the germline V gene (reference sequence). J lost 4 bases, V lost 0 bases, and 7 bases had no gene match. This CDR3 has 16 residues.

The V and J genes are TRBV13 and TRBJ2-1; D possibly uses TRBD1 or TRBD2 (5 bases each). Trimming took off 7 bases at V and 12 bases at J, with 19 bases between the two ends. CDR1 and CDR2 (germline): PRHDT, FYEKMQ (reference sequence). This CDR3 has 13 residues. DNA for the CDR3: TGTGCCAGCAACATAGAAGAGGGGAAAGCGCAGTTCTTC. This translates into CASNIEEGKAQFF.

The chain couples TRBV25-1 to TRBJ2-7; D is uncertain. Between the trimmed V and J ends, which lost 6 bases and 2 bases, there was a span of 8 bases. This CDR3 region has 12 residues. In germline, CDR1 is MGHDK, CDR2 SYGVNS. CDR3 nucleotide sequence: TGTGCCAGCAGCAGGTTTCCCTACGAGCAGTACTTC. This encodes CASSRFPYEQYF.

Note on this clonotype: This CDR3 fails to terminate in the conserved phenylalanine or tryptophan, so it likely reflects a read error. The V call is TRBV7-8, the J call TRBJ2-6; the D is unclear. CDR1 and CDR2 from the germline V gene are SGHVS and FQNEAQ. Trimming left V 1 base short and J 1 base short, with 17 bases between. The CDR3 is made up of 19 amino acids. The CDR3 DNA is TGTGCCAGCAGCTTAGGAGCGCTTTTCCGCAGGTCTGGGGCCAACGTCCTGACTCTC. It is translated as CASSLGALFRRSGANVLTL.

This chain joins TRBV14 and TRBJ2-1, with D tentatively TRBD2 (6 bases). The CDR3 extends over 14 amino acids. V was cut by 2 bases and J by 4 bases, with 9 bases left in between. Germline CDR1 is SGHDN and CDR2 is FVKESK. This CDR3 reads CASSQPGTYNEQFF. The CDR3 coding sequence is TGTGCCAGCAGCCAACCCGGGACTTACAATGAGCAGTTCTTC.

This clonotype came up a few times. In nucleotides, the CDR3 is TGTGCCAGTAGTGCAGGGACAGTTTACGAGCAGTACTTC. It specifies CASSAGTVYEQYF. The rearrangement uses TRBV19 and TRBJ2-7; 7 nucleotides match TRBD1. In germline, CDR1 is LNHDA, CDR2 SQIVND (reference sequence). The CDR3 contains 13 residues. Trimming cost V 5 bases and J 4 bases; bases outside gene matches: 5.

This clonotype was counted between two and nine times. This chain joins TRBV5-4 and TRBJ2-1, with a weak D call TRBD2 (5 bases). The CDR3 spans 15 residues. Trimming cost V 6 bases and J 3 bases, with 16 bases left between them. Germline V lookup: CDR1 SGHNT, CDR2 YYREEE (reference sequence). As DNA, the CDR3 is TGTGCCAGCAACTCCCTAGCTCTCGGCTACAATGAGCAGTTCTTC. Translating gives CASNSLALGYNEQFF.

This clonotype was recorded at least ten times. The V gene is TRBV12-3 or TRBV12-4, the J gene TRBJ2-5; D is possibly TRBD1 (6 bases). The CDR3 has 16 residues. V was trimmed by 2 bases and J by 2 bases, leaving 15 bases between them. The CDR3 DNA reads as TGTGCCAGCAGTTTATTTACAGGGAGAATTCAAGAGACCCAGTACTTC. This gives the protein CASSLFTGRIQETQYF.

The gene calls are TRBV7-2 and TRBJ1-4, with 8 bases that match TRBD1. The CDR3 is 14 residues long. Germline V gives CDR1 SGHTA, CDR2 FQGNSA. The trim removed 4 bases at V and 8 bases at J, leaving 6 bases unmatched. CDR3 sequence: CASSSWTGQEKLFF. As DNA, the CDR3 is TGTGCCAGCAGCTCCTGGACAGGGCAGGAAAAACTGTTTTTT.

This clonotype was found many times. The genes are TRBV28 and TRBJ2-3; 7 bases are a match to TRBD1. The germline CDR1 and CDR2 sequences are MDHEN and SYDVKM. The V gene end was trimmed by 4 bases and the J gene end by 2 bases; junction bases not matched to a gene: 3. The CDR3 is 14 residues long. The CDR3 DNA follows: TGTGCCAGCAGTTGGACAGGAAACACAGATACGCAGTATTTT. This codes for CASSWTGNTDTQYF. Full variable domain (remainder filled in from reference TRBV28 and TRBJ2-3): DVKVTQSSRYLVKRTGEKVFLECVQDMDHENMFWYRQDPGLGLRLIYFSYDVKMKEKGDIPEGYSVSREKKERFSLILESASTNQTSMYLCASSWTGNTDTQYFGPGTRLTVL.